This T cell receptor beta chain was retrieved from a study of radiotherapy plus CTLA-4 blockade in lung cancer. The protocol was immunoSEQ multiplex PCR, while the TCRdb copy is restricted to in-frame clones and leaves out a portion. The table lists tens of thousands of clones, about two thirds of them singletons, with roughly an eighth in the top ten. The CDR3 is 11 amino acids. The germline V and J ends were trimmed by 6 bases and 6 bases, with 9 bases remaining between them. Germline CDR1 SNHLY, CDR2 FYNNEI. Sequenced here: peripheral blood, sampled from a patient treated with radiotherapy plus ipilimumab. The clonotype was recovered from a human donor with non-small cell lung cancer that progressed on radiotherapy plus ipilimumab. The chain joins TRBV2 to TRBJ2-7, with no clear D. This chain's CDR3 is CASSPFGEQYF. In DNA, the CDR3 is TGTGCCAGCAGCCCCTTTGGCGAGCAGTACTTC.